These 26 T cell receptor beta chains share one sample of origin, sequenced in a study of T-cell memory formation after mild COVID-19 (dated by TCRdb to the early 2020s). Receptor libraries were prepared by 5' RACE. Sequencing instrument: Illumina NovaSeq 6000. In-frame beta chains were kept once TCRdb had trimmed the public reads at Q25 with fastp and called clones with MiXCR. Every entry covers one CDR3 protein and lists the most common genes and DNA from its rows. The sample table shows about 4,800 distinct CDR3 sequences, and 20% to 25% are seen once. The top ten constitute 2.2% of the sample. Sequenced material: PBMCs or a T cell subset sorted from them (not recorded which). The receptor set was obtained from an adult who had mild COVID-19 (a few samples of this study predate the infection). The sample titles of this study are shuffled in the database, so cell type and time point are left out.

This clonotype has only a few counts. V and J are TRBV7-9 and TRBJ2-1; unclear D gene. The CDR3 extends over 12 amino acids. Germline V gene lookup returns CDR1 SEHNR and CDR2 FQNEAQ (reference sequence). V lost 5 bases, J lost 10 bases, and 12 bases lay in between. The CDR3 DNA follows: TGTGCCAGCAGCCTCCTAGGAGCCGAGCAGTTCTTC. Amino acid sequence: CASSLLGAEQFF.

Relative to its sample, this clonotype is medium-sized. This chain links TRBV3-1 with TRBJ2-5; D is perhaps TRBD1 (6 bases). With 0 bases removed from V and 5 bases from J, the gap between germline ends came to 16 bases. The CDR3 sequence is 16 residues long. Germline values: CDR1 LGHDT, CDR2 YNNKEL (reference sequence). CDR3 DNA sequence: TGTGCCAGCAGCCAAGAACCCAGGGGAAGTCGGGAGACCCAGTACTTC. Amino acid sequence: CASSQEPRGSRETQYF.

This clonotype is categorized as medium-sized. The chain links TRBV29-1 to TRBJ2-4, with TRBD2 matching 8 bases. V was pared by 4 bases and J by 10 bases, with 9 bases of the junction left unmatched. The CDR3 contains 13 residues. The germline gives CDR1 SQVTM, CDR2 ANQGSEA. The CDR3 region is CSVGPREGSIQYF. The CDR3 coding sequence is TGCAGCGTTGGACCCCGGGAGGGGAGTATTCAGTACTTC.

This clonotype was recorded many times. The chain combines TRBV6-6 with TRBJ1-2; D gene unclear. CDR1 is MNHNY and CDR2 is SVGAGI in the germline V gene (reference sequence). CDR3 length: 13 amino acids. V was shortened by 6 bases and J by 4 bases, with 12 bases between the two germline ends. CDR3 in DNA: TGTGCCAGCAGGGGGTCAAACCGCTATGGCTACACCTTC. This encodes CASRGSNRYGYTF.

This CDR3 is CSATGGKETQYF. The DNA of the CDR3 is TGCAGCGCCACAGGGGGCAAGGAGACCCAGTACTTC. The J gene is TRBJ2-5, the V gene TRBV29-1; 9 bases line up with TRBD1. In germline, CDR1 is SQVTM, CDR2 ANQGSEA. The CDR3 has 12 residues. Trimming at V came to 7 bases and at J to 5 bases, leaving 5 bases not matched to a gene.

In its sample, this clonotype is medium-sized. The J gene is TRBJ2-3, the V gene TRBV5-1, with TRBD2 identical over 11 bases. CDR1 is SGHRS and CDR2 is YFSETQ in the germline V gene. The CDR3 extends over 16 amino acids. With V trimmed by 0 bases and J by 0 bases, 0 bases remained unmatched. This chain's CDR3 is CASSLGLAGSTDTQYF. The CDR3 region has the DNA TGCGCCAGCAGCTTGGGACTAGCGGGGAGCACAGATACGCAGTATTTT.

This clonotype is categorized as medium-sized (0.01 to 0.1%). CDR3 sequence reads: CASSPPPGTSGSYEQYV. CDR3 nucleotide sequence: TGTGCCAGCAGCCCACCCCCCGGGACTAGCGGATCCTACGAGCAGTACGTC. This chain links TRBV5-4 with TRBJ2-7, with 11 nucleotides matching TRBD2. From germline, CDR1 is SGHNT and CDR2 YYREEE (reference sequence). The CDR3 sequence is 17 residues long. Unmatched junction bases numbered 10, after V lost 4 bases and J lost 1 base.

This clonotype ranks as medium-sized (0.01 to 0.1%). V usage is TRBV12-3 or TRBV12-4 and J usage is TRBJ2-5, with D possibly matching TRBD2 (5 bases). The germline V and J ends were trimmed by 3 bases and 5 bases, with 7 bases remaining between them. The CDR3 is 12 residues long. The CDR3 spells CASSLDSETQYF. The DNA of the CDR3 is TGTGCCAGCAGTTTGGACTCCGAGACCCAGTACTTC.

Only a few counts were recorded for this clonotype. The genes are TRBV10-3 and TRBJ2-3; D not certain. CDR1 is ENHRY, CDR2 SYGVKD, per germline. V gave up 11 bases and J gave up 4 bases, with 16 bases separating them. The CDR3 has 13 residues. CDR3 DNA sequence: TGTGCCTCCGCGGTGTGGGGTCCAGATACGCAGTATTTT. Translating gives CASAVWGPDTQYF.

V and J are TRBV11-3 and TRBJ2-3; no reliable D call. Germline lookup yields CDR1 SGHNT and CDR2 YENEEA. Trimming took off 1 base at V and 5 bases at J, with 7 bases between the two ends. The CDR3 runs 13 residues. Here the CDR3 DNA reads TGTGCCAGCAGCTTAGGGCACCTAGATACGCAGTATTTT. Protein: CASSLGHLDTQYF.

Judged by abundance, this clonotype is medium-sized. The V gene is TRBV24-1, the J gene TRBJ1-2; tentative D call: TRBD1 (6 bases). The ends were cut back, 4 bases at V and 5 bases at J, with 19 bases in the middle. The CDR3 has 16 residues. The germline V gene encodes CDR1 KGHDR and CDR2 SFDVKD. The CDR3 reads CATSDPTTGSIYGYTF. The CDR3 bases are TGTGCCACCAGTGACCCAACGACAGGTAGCATATATGGCTACACCTTC.

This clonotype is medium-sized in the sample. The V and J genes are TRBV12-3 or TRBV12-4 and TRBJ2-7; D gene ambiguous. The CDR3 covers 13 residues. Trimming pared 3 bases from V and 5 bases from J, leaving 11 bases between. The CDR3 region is CASSFDPADEQYF. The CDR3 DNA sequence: TGTGCCAGCAGTTTTGACCCCGCGGACGAGCAGTACTTC.

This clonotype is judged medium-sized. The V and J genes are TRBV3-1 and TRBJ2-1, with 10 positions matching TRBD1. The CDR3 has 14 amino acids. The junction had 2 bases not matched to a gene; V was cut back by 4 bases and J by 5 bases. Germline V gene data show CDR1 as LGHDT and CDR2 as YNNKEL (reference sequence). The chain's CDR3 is CASSRGTGDNEQFF. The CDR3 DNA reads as TGTGCCAGCAGCCGGGGGACAGGGGACAATGAGCAGTTCTTC.

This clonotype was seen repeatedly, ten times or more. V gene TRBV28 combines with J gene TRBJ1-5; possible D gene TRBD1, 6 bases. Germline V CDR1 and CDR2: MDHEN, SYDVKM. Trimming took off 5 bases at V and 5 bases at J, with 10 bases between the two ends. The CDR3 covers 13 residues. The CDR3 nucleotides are TGTGCCAGCAGTCGGGACATGGATCAGCCCCAGCATTTT. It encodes CASSRDMDQPQHF.

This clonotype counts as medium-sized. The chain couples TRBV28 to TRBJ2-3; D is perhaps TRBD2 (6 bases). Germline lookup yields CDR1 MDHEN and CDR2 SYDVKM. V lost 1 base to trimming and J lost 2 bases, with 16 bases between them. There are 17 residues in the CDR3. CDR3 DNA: TGTGCCAGCAGTTTATTAGCAGCGGGTCAGGCCACAGATACGCAGTATTTT. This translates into CASSLLAAGQATDTQYF. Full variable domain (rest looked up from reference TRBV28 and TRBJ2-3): DVKVTQSSRYLVKRTGEKVFLECVQDMDHENMFWYRQDPGLGLRLIYFSYDVKMKEKGDIPEGYSVSREKKERFSLILESASTNQTSMYLCASSLLAAGQATDTQYFGPGTRLTVL.

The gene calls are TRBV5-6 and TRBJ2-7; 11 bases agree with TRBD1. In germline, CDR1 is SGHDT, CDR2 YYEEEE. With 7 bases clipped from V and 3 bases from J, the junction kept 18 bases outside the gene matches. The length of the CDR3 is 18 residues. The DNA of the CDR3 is TGTGCCAGCGACTATGCGGACAGGGGGCATATAAGCAACTACGAGCAGTACTTC. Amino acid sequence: CASDYADRGHISNYEQYF. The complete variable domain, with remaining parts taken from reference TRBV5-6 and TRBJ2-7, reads DAGVTQSPTHLIKTRGQQVTLRCSPKSGHDTVSWYQQALGQGPQFIFQYYEEEERQRGNFPDRFSGHQFPNYSSELNVNALLLGDSALYLCASDYADRGHISNYEQYFGPGTRLTVT.

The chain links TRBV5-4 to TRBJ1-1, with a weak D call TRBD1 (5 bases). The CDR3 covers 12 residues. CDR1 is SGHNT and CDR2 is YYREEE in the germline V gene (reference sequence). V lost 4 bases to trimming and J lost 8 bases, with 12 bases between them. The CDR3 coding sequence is TGTGCCAGCAGCGCCGGGGGGGAGGAAGCTTTCTTT. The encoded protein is CASSAGGEEAFF.

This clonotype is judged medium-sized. The CDR3 DNA follows: TGTGCCAGCTCACCACTTCCGGGGGCTTTCTCCTACGAGCAGTACTTC. Its translation: CASSPLPGAFSYEQYF. J is TRBJ2-7 and V is TRBV18; either TRBD1 or TRBD2 may supply D (6 bases each). Germline CDR1 reads KGHSH; CDR2 reads LQKENI. With 1 base removed from V and 0 bases from J, the gap between germline ends came to 13 bases. The CDR3 covers 16 residues.

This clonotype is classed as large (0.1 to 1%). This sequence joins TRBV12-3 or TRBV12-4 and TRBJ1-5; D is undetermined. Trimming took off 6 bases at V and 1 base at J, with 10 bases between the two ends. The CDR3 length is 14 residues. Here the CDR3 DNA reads TGTGCCAGCAGGTCTGGGGAGAGCAATCAGCCCCAGCATTTT. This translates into CASRSGESNQPQHF.

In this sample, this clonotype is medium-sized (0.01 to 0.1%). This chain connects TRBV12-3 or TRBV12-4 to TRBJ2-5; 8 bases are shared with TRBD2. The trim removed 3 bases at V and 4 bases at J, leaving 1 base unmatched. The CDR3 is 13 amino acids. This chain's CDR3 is CASSFRGGETQYF. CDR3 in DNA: TGTGCCAGCAGTTTTCGGGGGGGAGAGACCCAGTACTTC.

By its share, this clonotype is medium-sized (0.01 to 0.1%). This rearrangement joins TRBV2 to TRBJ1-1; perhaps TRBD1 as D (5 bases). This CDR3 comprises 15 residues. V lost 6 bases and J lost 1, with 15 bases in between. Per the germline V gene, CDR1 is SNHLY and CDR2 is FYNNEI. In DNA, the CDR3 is TGTGCCAGCAGGTTCCGCCGGGACGGGAACACTGAAGCTTTCTTT. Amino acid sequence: CASRFRRDGNTEAFF.

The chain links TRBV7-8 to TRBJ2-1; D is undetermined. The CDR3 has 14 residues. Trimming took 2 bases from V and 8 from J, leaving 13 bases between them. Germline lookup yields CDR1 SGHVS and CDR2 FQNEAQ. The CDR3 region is CASSLNGVSYEQFF. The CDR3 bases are TGTGCCAGCAGCTTAAATGGGGTTAGCTATGAGCAGTTCTTC.

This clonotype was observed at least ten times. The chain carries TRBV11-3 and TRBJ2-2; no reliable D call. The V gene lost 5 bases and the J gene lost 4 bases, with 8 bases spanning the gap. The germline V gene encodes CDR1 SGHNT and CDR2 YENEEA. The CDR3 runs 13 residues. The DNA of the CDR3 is TGTGCCAGCAGCCCGAGGATCACCGGGGAGCTGTTTTTT. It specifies CASSPRITGELFF.

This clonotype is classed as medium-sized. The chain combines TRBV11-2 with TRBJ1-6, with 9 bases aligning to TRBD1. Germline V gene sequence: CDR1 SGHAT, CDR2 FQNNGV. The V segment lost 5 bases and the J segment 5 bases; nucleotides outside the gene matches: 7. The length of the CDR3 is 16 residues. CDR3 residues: CASSVFRDRDNSPLHF. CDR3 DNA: TGTGCCAGCAGCGTATTCCGGGACAGGGATAATTCACCCCTCCACTTT.

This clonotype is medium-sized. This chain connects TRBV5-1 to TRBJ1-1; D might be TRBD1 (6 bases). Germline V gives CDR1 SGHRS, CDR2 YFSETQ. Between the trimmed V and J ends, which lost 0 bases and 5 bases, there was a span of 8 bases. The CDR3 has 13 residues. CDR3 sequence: CASSLEGGTEAFF. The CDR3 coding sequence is TGCGCCAGCAGCTTGGAGGGGGGGACTGAAGCTTTCTTT.

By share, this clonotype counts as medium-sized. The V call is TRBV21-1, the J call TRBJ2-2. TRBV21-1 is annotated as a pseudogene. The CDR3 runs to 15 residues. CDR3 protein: CASSQEGNNTGELFF. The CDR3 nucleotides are TGTGCCAGCAGCCAAGAAGGGAATAACACCGGGGAGCTGTTTTTT.